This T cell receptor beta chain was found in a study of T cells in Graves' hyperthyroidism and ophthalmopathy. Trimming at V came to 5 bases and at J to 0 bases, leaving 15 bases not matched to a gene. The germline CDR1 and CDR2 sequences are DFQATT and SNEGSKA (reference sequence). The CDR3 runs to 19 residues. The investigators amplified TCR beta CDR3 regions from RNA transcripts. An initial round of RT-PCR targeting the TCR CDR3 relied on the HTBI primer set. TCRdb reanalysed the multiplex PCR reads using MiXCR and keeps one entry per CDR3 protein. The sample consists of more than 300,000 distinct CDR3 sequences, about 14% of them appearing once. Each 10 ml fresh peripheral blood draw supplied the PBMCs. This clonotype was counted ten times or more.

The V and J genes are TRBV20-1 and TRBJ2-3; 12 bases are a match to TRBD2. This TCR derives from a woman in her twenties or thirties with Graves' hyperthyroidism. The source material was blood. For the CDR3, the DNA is TGCAGTGCTCACACGACCCAGACTAGCGGGAGCGCTAGCACAGATACGCAGTATTTT. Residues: CSAHTTQTSGSASTDTQYF.